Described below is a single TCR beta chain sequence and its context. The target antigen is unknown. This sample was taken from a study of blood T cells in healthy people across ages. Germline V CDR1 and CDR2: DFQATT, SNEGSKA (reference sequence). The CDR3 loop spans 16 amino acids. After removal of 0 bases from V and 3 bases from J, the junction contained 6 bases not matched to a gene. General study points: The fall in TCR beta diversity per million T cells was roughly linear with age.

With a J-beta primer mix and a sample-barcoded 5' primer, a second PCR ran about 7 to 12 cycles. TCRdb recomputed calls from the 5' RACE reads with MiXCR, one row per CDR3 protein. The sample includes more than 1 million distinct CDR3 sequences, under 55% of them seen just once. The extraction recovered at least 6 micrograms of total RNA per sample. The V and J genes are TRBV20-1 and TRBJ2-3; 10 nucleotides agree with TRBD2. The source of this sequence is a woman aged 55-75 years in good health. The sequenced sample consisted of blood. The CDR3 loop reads CSAREVLAGVTDTQYF. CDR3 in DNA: TGCAGTGCTAGAGAGGTCCTAGCGGGAGTAACAGATACGCAGTATTTT.